A selection of T cell receptor beta chains follows, all from one sample in a study of chemoradiotherapy in HPV16-positive cancers. Assay used: immunoSEQ multiplex PCR; TCRdb lists only in-frame clones, some missing. The sample yields roughly 39,000 clones, under 80% seen once. Sequencing used blood, obtained from a patient who underwent chemoradiotherapy. The source is a human donor with HPV-associated anogenital cancer. The CDR3 runs from the conserved cysteine through the conserved F or W.

TRBV6-5 CASSPTGGAQPQHF
TRBV30 CACLRSGTSYEQYF
TRBV15 CATSRDLGGELFF
TRBV6-1 CASGTGDWSAFF
TRBV2 CASSEEAGNIHNEQFF
TRBV2 CASSRTGVDTDTQYF
TRBV4-3 CASSQGRGGTEAFF
TRBV5-4 CASSLSNTYEQYF
TRBV30 CAWLRGENTEAFF
TRBV10-3 CAIFGGGSVNTGELFF
TRBV5-1 CASSLTGQENTEAFF
TRBV7-2 CASSLGRYTGELFF
TRBV9 CATGEGGVRGYTF
TRBV29-1 CSVKGGGEAFF
TRBV12-5 CATAGVASTDTQYF
TRBV7-2 CASSLQTGWETQYF
TRBV5-1 CASRFSTGYF
TRBV2 CASIAGGETQYF
TRBV11-1 CASSLRGPQHF
TRBV4-3 CASSQDLGGPRETQYF
TRBV9 CASSTGLLSTDTQYF
TRBV10-3 CAISEFNRGDQPQHF
TRBV6-5 CASSWQKPPSNQPQHF
TRBV7-9 CASSGGLVPYEQYF
TRBV28 CASRGGGDEQYF
TRBV2 CASSEALRRGRGDGYTF